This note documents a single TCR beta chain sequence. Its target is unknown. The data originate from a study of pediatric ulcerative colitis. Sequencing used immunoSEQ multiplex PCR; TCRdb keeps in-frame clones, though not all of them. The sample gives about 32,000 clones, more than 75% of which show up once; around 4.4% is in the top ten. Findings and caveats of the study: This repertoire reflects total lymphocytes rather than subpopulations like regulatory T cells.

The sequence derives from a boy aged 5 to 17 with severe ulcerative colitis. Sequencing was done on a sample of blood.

The CDR3 DNA follows: TGTGCCAGCAGCCCTGGGGGTCGGGGGGCCGGCCAAGAGACCCAGTACTTC. Protein: CASSPGGRGAGQETQYF. V gene TRBV9 combines with J gene TRBJ2-5; D is perhaps TRBD2 (7 bases). Per germline, CDR1 SGDLS and CDR2 YYNGEE. The ends were cut back, 4 bases at V and 1 base at J, with 20 bases in the middle. The CDR3 spans 17 residues.